Listed below are T cell receptor beta chains from one sample, sequenced in a study of technical replicates of blood from four donors. TCRdb's table, derived via immunoSEQ multiplex PCR, lists solely in-frame clones and lacks some. The sample has about 90,000 clones, 94% seen once. Sequences were obtained from T cells isolated from PBMCs. The receptor source for this set is a human donor in good health. Both conserved end residues are part of each CDR3. The D gene is left open where the match is weak. Clone size appears in some rows only: once, few, many, or a class for an expanded clone.

>TRBV4-1|-|TRBD1|TRBJ2-6|16
CASSQGDRSGANVLTF
TGCGCCAGCAGCCAAGGGGACAGGTCTGGGGCCAACGTCCTGACTTTC
>TRBV21-1|-|-|TRBJ2-5|14
CASSPRQGAETQYF
TGTGCCAGCAGCCCCCGGCAGGGTGCAGAGACCCAGTACTTC
>TRBV30|once|-|TRBJ1-5|17
CAWSVDRSIPDNQPQHF
TGTGCCTGGAGTGTAGACAGAAGTATCCCAGACAATCAGCCCCAGCATTTT
>TRBV5-1|once|TRBD1|TRBJ2-1|15
CASSWGQGPYNEQFF
TGCGCCAGCAGCTGGGGACAGGGGCCCTACAATGAGCAGTTCTTC
>TRBV5-3|once|-|TRBJ2-7|13
CARSRRVTYEQYF
TGTGCCAGAAGCAGGAGGGTTACCTACGAGCAGTACTTC
>TRBV4-2|once|-|TRBJ2-5|16
CASSQDLGAGGETQYF
TGTGCCAGCAGCCAAGATCTCGGAGCTGGGGGGGAGACCCAGTACTTC
>TRBV6-1|-|-|TRBJ1-4|13
CASLLGGGEKLFF
TGTGCCAGCTTATTGGGGGGGGGAGAAAAACTGTTTTTT
>TRBV9|-|-|TRBJ2-7|14
CASSVTTSSYEQYF
TGTGCCAGCAGCGTTACGACTAGCTCCTACGAGCAGTACTTC
>TRBV12-2|once|-|TRBJ1-2|12
CASRRFDYGYTF
TGTGCAAGTCGCCGTTTTGACTATGGCTACACCTTC
>TRBV5-1|-|TRBD2|TRBJ2-1|14
CASNGGGVYHEQFF
TGCGCCAGCAATGGCGGGGGGGTGTATCATGAGCAGTTCTTC
>TRBV6-1|-|-|TRBJ2-7|13
CASPGDWDYEQYF
TGTGCCAGCCCTGGGGACTGGGACTACGAGCAGTACTTC
>TRBV5-4|once|TRBD2|TRBJ2-1|15
CASRLAGGLVDEQFF
TGTGCCAGCAGGCTAGCGGGGGGGCTGGTCGATGAGCAGTTCTTC
>TRBV2|-|TRBD1|TRBJ1-2|14
CASSETDRVYGYTF
TGTGCCAGCAGTGAAACCGACAGGGTATATGGCTACACCTTC
>TRBV6-6|-|-|TRBJ2-7|12
CASMSEVNEQYF
TGTGCCAGCATGTCGGAGGTGAACGAGCAGTACTTC
>TRBV28|-|TRBD2|TRBJ2-7|24
CASSPRTRGVTLWGLASMEFEQYF
TGTGCCAGCAGCCCCCGAACGAGAGGTGTAACATTGTGGGGACTAGCGTCCATGGAATTCGAGCAGTACTTC
>TRBV27|-|TRBD1|TRBJ2-6|16
CAKGNRGFLGANVLTF
TGTGCCAAAGGGAACAGGGGATTTTTAGGGGCCAACGTCCTGACTTTC
>TRBV19|-|TRBD1|TRBJ2-5|15
CASTTRTGVKETQYF
TGTGCCAGTACCACCCGGACAGGGGTGAAAGAGACCCAGTACTTC
>TRBV6-1|-|TRBD1|TRBJ1-1|13
CASRDRGGAEAFF
TGTGCCAGCAGGGACAGGGGAGGCGCTGAAGCTTTCTTT
>TRBV2|-|-|TRBJ1-4|15
CASSDVWGANEKLFF
TGTGCCAGCAGTGATGTGTGGGGCGCTAATGAAAAACTGTTTTTT
>TRBV11-2|-|-|TRBJ1-4|13
CASSSGRGEKLFF
TGTGCCAGCAGCTCTGGACGAGGGGAAAAACTGTTTTTT
>TRBV11-2|once|TRBD2|TRBJ2-7|15
CASSVDRGTSRRMNF
TGTGCCAGCAGCGTAGATCGGGGGACTAGTAGACGGATGAACTTC
>TRBV5-1|-|-|TRBJ1-2|13
CASSLGQGRGYTF
TGCGCCAGCAGCTTGGGTCAGGGTAGGGGCTACACCTTC
>TRBV5-8|-|-|TRBJ2-7|19
CASRWNTLDSPGGDYEQYF
TGTGCCAGCAGATGGAATACTTTGGACAGCCCAGGCGGAGATTACGAGCAGTACTTC
>TRBV28|few|-|TRBJ2-1|16
CASRPPGGGGVNEQFF
TGTGCCAGCAGGCCTCCGGGCGGAGGGGGGGTCAATGAGCAGTTCTTC
>TRBV4-1|-|-|TRBJ2-7|16
CASSHRHDVSSYEQYF
TGCGCCAGCAGCCATCGACACGATGTGAGCTCCTACGAGCAGTACTTC
>TRBV6-4|once|-|TRBJ2-2|14
CASRPQGDTGELFF
TGTGCCAGCAGGCCACAGGGTGACACCGGGGAGCTGTTTTTT
>TRBV5-4|-|-|TRBJ1-4|17
CASSSTVLQTTNEKLFF
TGTGCCAGCAGCTCTACCGTTTTACAGACAACTAATGAAAAACTGTTTTTT
>TRBV19|-|-|TRBJ1-5|15
CASKEQALSNQPQHF
TGTGCCAGTAAAGAACAGGCGCTCAGCAATCAGCCCCAGCATTTT
>TRBV4-1|-|-|TRBJ2-3|17
CASSQDLVGGLSDTQYF
TGCGCCAGCAGCCAAGATCTGGTGGGGGGGCTTTCAGATACGCAGTATTTT
>TRBV28|-|TRBD2|TRBJ2-1|15
CASSLYGGGYNEQFF
TGTGCCAGCAGTTTATATGGGGGAGGGTACAATGAGCAGTTCTTC
>TRBV19|-|TRBD1|TRBJ2-7|15
CASSSSPGQAYEQYF
TGTGCCAGTAGTTCTAGCCCGGGACAGGCCTACGAGCAGTACTTC
>TRBV27|-|TRBD2|TRBJ2-1|14
CASRMSGDYNEQFF
TGTGCCAGCAGAATGAGCGGGGATTACAATGAGCAGTTCTTC
>TRBV19|-|-|TRBJ2-7|13
CASSAGTVYEQYF
TGTGCCAGTAGTGCCGGGACTGTCTACGAGCAGTACTTC
>TRBV7-3|once|-|TRBJ2-1|14
CASSAGQINNEQFF
TGTGCCAGCAGCGCCGGACAGATTAACAATGAGCAGTTCTTC
>TRBV6-1|-|-|TRBJ2-7|11
CAIRLAYEQYF
TGTGCCATACGACTGGCGTACGAGCAGTACTTC
>TRBV18|once|-|TRBJ1-3|16
CASSPTRGASGNTIYF
TGTGCCAGCTCACCTACCCGTGGGGCCTCTGGAAACACCATATATTTT
>TRBV6-5|-|TRBD1|TRBJ1-3|15
CASRRTGTGPTTIYF
TGTGCCAGCAGGAGAACCGGGACAGGGCCGACCACCATATATTTT
>TRBV9|-|-|TRBJ2-1|14
CASSVSGGYNEQFF
TGTGCCAGCAGCGTCTCTGGGGGGTACAATGAGCAGTTCTTC
>TRBV11-2|-|TRBD2|TRBJ2-1|17
CASSLGSAGGWFNEQFF
TGTGCCAGCAGCTTAGGTTCGGCGGGGGGTTGGTTCAATGAGCAGTTCTTC
>TRBV27|-|TRBD1|TRBJ2-5|15
CASSSTGDREKTQYF
TGTGCCAGCAGTTCAACAGGGGATCGAGAAAAGACCCAGTACTTC
>TRBV19|-|TRBD2|TRBJ2-5|15
CASREMLAGKETQYF
TGTGCCAGTAGAGAAATGCTAGCGGGAAAAGAGACCCAGTACTTC
>TRBV11-3|-|-|TRBJ2-3|16
CASSQFREGGTDTQYF
TGTGCCAGCAGCCAGTTCCGCGAAGGAGGAACAGATACGCAGTATTTT
>TRBV15|-|TRBD2|TRBJ2-5|15
CATSSPLAGKETQYF
TGTGCCACCAGCAGCCCCCTAGCGGGAAAAGAGACCCAGTACTTC
>TRBV29-1|once|-|TRBJ2-2|13
CSAKAVNTGELFF
TGCAGCGCCAAAGCGGTGAACACCGGGGAGCTGTTTTTT
>TRBV28|-|TRBD2|TRBJ2-7|15
CASIEGLAGTYEQYF
TGTGCCAGCATTGAGGGACTAGCGGGAACCTACGAGCAGTACTTC
>TRBV18|-|TRBD2|TRBJ2-3|19
CASSPLSGPLGGRTDTQYF
TGTGCCAGCTCACCACTGTCGGGGCCCTTAGGCGGGAGGACAGATACGCAGTATTTT
>TRBV7-9|-|-|TRBJ1-2|12
CASSLRGLGYTF
TGTGCCAGCAGCTTACGAGGGCTAGGCTACACCTTC
>TRBV29-1|-|-|TRBJ1-2|11
CSVVMAYGYTF
TGCAGCGTTGTTATGGCCTATGGCTACACCTTC